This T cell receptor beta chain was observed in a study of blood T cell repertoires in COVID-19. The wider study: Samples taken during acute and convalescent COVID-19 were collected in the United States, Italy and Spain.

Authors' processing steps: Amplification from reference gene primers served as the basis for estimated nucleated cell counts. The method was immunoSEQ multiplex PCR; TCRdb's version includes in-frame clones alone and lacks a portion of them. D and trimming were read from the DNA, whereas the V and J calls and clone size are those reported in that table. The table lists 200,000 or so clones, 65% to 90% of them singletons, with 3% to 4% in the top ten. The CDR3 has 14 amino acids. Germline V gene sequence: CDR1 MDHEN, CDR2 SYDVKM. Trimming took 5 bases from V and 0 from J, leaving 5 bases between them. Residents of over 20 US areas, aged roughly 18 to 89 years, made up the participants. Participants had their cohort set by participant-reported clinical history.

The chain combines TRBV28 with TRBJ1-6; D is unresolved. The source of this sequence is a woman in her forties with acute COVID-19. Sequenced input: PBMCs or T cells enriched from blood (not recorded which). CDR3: CASSPSSYNSPLHF. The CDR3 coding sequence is TGTGCCAGCAGTCCCAGCTCCTATAATTCACCCCTCCACTTT.